The 32 T cell receptor beta chains given below trace back to one sample, sequenced in a study of blood T cell repertoires in COVID-19. Using immunoSEQ multiplex PCR, the repertoire was profiled, and TCRdb retains in-frame clones only, with some absent. The table has about 200,000 clones, 80% to 90% seen once. The source material was peripheral blood. The receptors originated from a woman older than 75 with acute or convalescent COVID-19.

The chain joins TRBV6-2 or TRBV6-3 to TRBJ1-1, with D perhaps matching TRBD1 (5 bases). The CDR3 contains 13 residues. Trimming removed 4 bases from V and 1 base from J, with 7 bases in between. Germline loops: CDR1 MNHEY, CDR2 SVGEGT. This chain's CDR3 is CASSSQGNTEAFF. The CDR3 nucleotides are TGTGCCAGCAGTTCGCAGGGGAACACTGAAGCTTTCTTT.

CDR3 sequence (DNA): TGTGCCAGCAGTGAAACAGGGGCGTCTGGAAACACCATATATTTT. The encoded protein is CASSETGASGNTIYF. The chain links TRBV6-1 to TRBJ1-3, with TRBD1 identical over 7 bases. Trimming at V came to 2 bases and at J to 1 base, leaving 2 bases not matched to a gene. The length of the CDR3 is 15 residues. Germline V lookup: CDR1 MNHNS, CDR2 SASEGT.

In this sample, this clone turned up a few times. The genes are TRBV7-2 and TRBJ1-4; 10 positions match TRBD1. Trimming took 3 bases from V and 7 from J; bases not matched to a gene: 5. Germline CDR1 and CDR2: SGHTA and FQGNSA. The CDR3 runs 15 residues. The CDR3 sequence is CASSLRTGGVEKLFF. CDR3 coding DNA: TGTGCCAGCAGCTTGCGGACAGGGGGTGTTGAAAAACTGTTTTTT.

V usage is TRBV9 and J usage is TRBJ2-5; 7 positions match TRBD1. CDR3 size: 15 residues. Per the germline V gene, CDR1 is SGDLS and CDR2 is YYNGEE. Germline trimming cut 1 base from V and 2 bases from J; bases unmatched to any gene: 5. The CDR3 nucleotides read TGTGCCAGCAGCGTATACAGGGGTCAGCAAGAGACCCAGTACTTC. This gives the protein CASSVYRGQQETQYF.

This clone showed up just a few times. Different DNA sequences within this sample yield the same CDR3. The chain employs TRBV5-1 and TRBJ1-4; TRBD1 aligns across 9 bases. V was clipped by 2 bases and J by 8 bases; unmatched bases: 7. The CDR3 is 15 residues long. CDR1 is SGHRS and CDR2 is YFSETQ in the germline V gene. The CDR3 nucleotides are TGCGCCAGCAGCTTAGCCGGGACAGGGAACGAAAAACTGTTTTTT. Amino acids: CASSLAGTGNEKLFF.

The V gene is TRBV15, the J gene TRBJ2-3, with 8 bases fitting TRBD2. The germline gives CDR1 LNHNV, CDR2 YYDKDF (reference sequence). Trimming at V came to 3 bases and at J to 3 bases, leaving 11 bases not matched to a gene. The CDR3 extends over 17 amino acids. The CDR3 DNA is TGTGCCACCAGCAGCCTACACGGGAGGGAAATTACAGATACGCAGTATTTT. The encoded protein is CATSSLHGREITDTQYF.

The chain joins TRBV6-6 to TRBJ1-1; TRBD1 is a possible D gene (6 bases). This CDR3 spans 14 amino acids. Germline V gene data show CDR1 as MNHNY and CDR2 as SVGAGI (reference sequence). Trimming took 10 bases from V and 0 from J, leaving 15 bases between them. The CDR3 coding sequence is TGTGCCACCGGCCGGGACATAATGAACACTGAAGCTTTCTTT. Its translation: CATGRDIMNTEAFF.

The chain combines TRBV3-1 (or the pseudogene TRBV3-2) with TRBJ2-7; D is perhaps TRBD1 (5 bases). From germline, CDR1 is LGHDT and CDR2 YNNKEL (reference sequence). Trimming pared 5 bases from V and 0 bases from J, leaving 11 bases between. This CDR3 comprises 14 residues. The CDR3 nucleotides are TGTGCCAGCAGCTATAGACAGAGCTCCTACGAGCAGTACTTC. It codes for CASSYRQSSYEQYF.

The chain is built from TRBV24-1 and TRBJ2-3; no clear D. The V gene's germline CDR1 is KGHDR and CDR2 SFDVKD. V was shortened by 4 bases and J by 1 base, with 11 bases between the two germline ends. This CDR3 has 15 amino acids. This CDR3 is CATSDAVDGTDTQYF. Here the CDR3 DNA reads TGTGCCACCAGTGACGCGGTAGATGGCACAGATACGCAGTATTTT.

This clone showed up just once. This rearrangement joins TRBV19 to TRBJ1-6, with D tentatively TRBD1 (6 bases). This CDR3 has 15 amino acids. Germline-derived CDR1 and CDR2 are LNHDA and SQIVND (reference sequence). V was clipped by 0 bases and J by 9 bases, with 12 bases between them. Here the CDR3 reads CASSIDPAGASPLHF. The CDR3 DNA follows: TGTGCCAGTAGTATAGATCCGGCAGGGGCTTCACCCCTCCACTTT.

Points on this clone: The junction shows a germline mismatch at one end, possibly a read error. Here the CDR3 reads CASSPGGGETQYF. The CDR3 bases are TGTGCTAGCAGCCCCGGCGGGGGAGAGACCCAGTACTTC. The V gene is TRBV7-7, the J gene TRBJ2-5; 7 bases match TRBD2. This CDR3 comprises 13 residues. Germline CDR1 SSHAT, CDR2 FNYEAQ (reference sequence).

The gene calls are TRBV18 and TRBJ2-1, with 7 bases fitting TRBD2. The CDR3 contains 14 residues. CDR1 and CDR2 from the germline V gene are KGHSH and LQKENI. Losses at the gene ends were 6 bases for V and 6 bases for J; bases not matched to a gene: 8. The CDR3 loop is CASSINAGVNEQFF. The CDR3 region has the DNA TGTGCCAGCTCCATAAATGCGGGGGTCAATGAGCAGTTCTTC.

By frequency in the sample, this clone is medium-sized. J is TRBJ1-1 and V is TRBV6-5; unclear D gene. V was trimmed by 2 bases and J by 4 bases, leaving 5 bases between them. Germline V gives CDR1 MNHEY, CDR2 SVGAGI. The CDR3 is 12 residues long. CDR3 bases: TGTGCCAGCAGTTACGCGGGCACTGAAGCTTTCTTT. It specifies CASSYAGTEAFF.

The chain uses TRBV6-5 and TRBJ2-1, with 7 nucleotides matching TRBD2. J was trimmed by 6 bases and V by 10 bases; bases with no gene match: 12. The germline V gene has CDR1 MNHEY and CDR2 SVGAGI. The CDR3 has 14 amino acids. CDR3 in amino acids: CATGRREYSNEQFF. DNA for the CDR3: TGTGCCACAGGACGGCGGGAGTATAGCAATGAGCAGTTCTTC.

The rearrangement uses TRBV2 and TRBJ2-3; 13 bases are a match to TRBD2. This CDR3 is 17 amino acids long. Germline values: CDR1 SNHLY, CDR2 FYNNEI. The V and J ends lost 3 bases and 2 bases, in that order; junction bases with no gene match: 5. The CDR3 region is CASSEAGTSGNTDTQYF. CDR3 DNA: TGTGCCAGCAGTGAGGCCGGGACTAGCGGGAACACAGATACGCAGTATTTT. The full variable domain, rest sourced from reference TRBV2 and TRBJ2-3, is EPEVTQTPSHQVTQMGQEVILRCVPISNHLYFYWYRQILGQKVEFLVSFYNNEISEKSEIFDDQFSVERPDGSNFTLKIRSTKLEDSAMYFCASSEAGTSGNTDTQYFGPGTRLTVL.

V is TRBV2 and J is TRBJ2-2, with D tentatively TRBD1 (5 bases). Trimming took 5 bases from V and 6 from J, leaving 13 bases between them. CDR1 is SNHLY and CDR2 is FYNNEI in the germline V gene. CDR3 length equals 14 residues. The CDR3 is CASSLGGAAGELFF. CDR3 bases: TGTGCCAGCAGTCTGGGTGGGGCGGCCGGGGAGCTGTTTTTT.

The CDR3 DNA follows: TGTGCCACCAGTGATTTCGGCAGGGGAGACACCGGGGAGCTGTTTTTT. This gives the protein CATSDFGRGDTGELFF. This sequence joins TRBV24-1 and TRBJ2-2, with a weak D call TRBD1 (6 bases). Trimming removed 1 base from V and 3 bases from J, with 11 bases in between. The CDR3 totals 16 residues. CDR1 and CDR2 (germline): KGHDR, SFDVKD.

This sequence joins TRBV6-1 and TRBJ1-2; D not resolved. Trimming stripped 2 bases from V and 8 bases from J, with 18 bases between. Germline loops: CDR1 MNHNS, CDR2 SASEGT. The CDR3 has 15 residues. This CDR3 is CASSERPGRYGGYTF. For the CDR3, the DNA is TGTGCCAGCAGTGAACGACCGGGGAGGTATGGGGGCTACACCTTC.

This chain links TRBV24-1 with TRBJ1-1; 9 bases line up with TRBD1. V lost 5 bases, J lost 5 bases, and 11 bases stayed unmatched. CDR1 is KGHDR and CDR2 is SFDVKD in the germline V gene. There are 16 residues in the CDR3. CDR3 residues: CATSGTTGGGRTEAFF. DNA for the CDR3: TGTGCCACCAGTGGCACGACAGGGGGAGGCCGGACTGAAGCTTTCTTT.

The chain employs TRBV5-5 and TRBJ1-1; no clear D. V was clipped by 0 bases and J by 1 base, with 13 bases between them. The CDR3 loop spans 16 amino acids. Germline V lookup: CDR1 SGHKS, CDR2 YYEKEE (reference sequence). This chain's CDR3 is CASSLGPKVTNTEAFF. CDR3 nucleotides: TGTGCCAGCAGCTTGGGGCCGAAAGTTACGAACACTGAAGCTTTCTTT.

This clone was detected only a few times. The rearrangement uses TRBV24-1 and TRBJ1-1; 8 positions match TRBD1. CDR1 KGHDR and CDR2 SFDVKD come from the germline V gene. The CDR3 contains 13 residues. V was pared by 10 bases and J by 2 bases, with 5 bases of the junction left unmatched. The CDR3 sequence is CATRTGLNTEAFF. CDR3 coding DNA: TGTGCCACTAGGACAGGGCTCAACACTGAAGCTTTCTTT.

This chain connects TRBV28 to TRBJ2-7; D is uncertain. Trimming took off 10 bases at V and 3 bases at J, with 13 bases between the two ends. The CDR3 is 12 residues long. Germline V gives CDR1 MDHEN, CDR2 SYDVKM. CDR3 nucleotides: TGTGCCACCGTAGACAACAACTACGAGCAGTACTTC. Amino acids: CATVDNNYEQYF.

The rearrangement uses TRBV7-9 and TRBJ1-1, with 8 nucleotides matching TRBD1. After removal of 6 bases from V and 0 bases from J, the junction contained 6 bases not matched to a gene. The V gene's germline CDR1 is SEHNR and CDR2 FQNEAQ (reference sequence). The CDR3 covers 15 residues. CDR3 bases: TGTGCCAGCAGTGCCAGGACAGGGATGAACACTGAAGCTTTCTTT. Its protein is CASSARTGMNTEAFF.

The table lists this clone with a count of one. V usage is TRBV18 and J usage is TRBJ2-6; 12 bases agree with TRBD2. J was trimmed by 0 bases and V by 6 bases; bases with no gene match: 9. CDR3 length: 19 residues. CDR1 KGHSH and CDR2 LQKENI come from the germline V gene. The CDR3 sequence is CASSPTGLAGPSGANVLTF. In DNA, the CDR3 is TGTGCCAGCTCCCCCACCGGACTAGCGGGGCCCTCTGGGGCCAACGTCCTGACTTTC.

This clone has a single count. In DNA form, the CDR3 reads TGTGCCAGCAGCGTAGACACCGATCAGCCCCAGCATTTT. Translation: CASSVDTDQPQHF. The chain is built from TRBV9 and TRBJ1-5; the D is unclear. V was trimmed by 0 bases and J by 5 bases, leaving 6 bases between them. Per germline, CDR1 SGDLS and CDR2 YYNGEE. CDR3 size: 13 residues. Full variable domain (missing parts from reference TRBV9 and TRBJ1-5): DSGVTQTPKHLITATGQRVTLRCSPRSGDLSVYWYQQSLDQGLQFLIQYYNGEERAKGNILERFSAQQFPDLHSELNLSSLELGDSALYFCASSVDTDQPQHFGDGTRLSIL.

The rearrangement joins TRBV9 to TRBJ1-6; no clear D gene. Trimming took 0 bases from V and 9 from J, leaving 13 bases between them. The CDR3 is 15 residues long. Germline V gives CDR1 SGDLS, CDR2 YYNGEE. The chain's CDR3 is CASSVGVLRGSPLHF. CDR3 DNA sequence: TGTGCCAGCAGCGTAGGGGTCCTTAGAGGTTCACCCCTCCACTTT.

The rearrangement joins TRBV30 to TRBJ1-2; no clear D gene. The CDR3 spans 14 residues. CDR1 is GTSNPN, CDR2 SVGIG, per germline (reference sequence). V lost 0 bases to trimming and J lost 6 bases, with 14 bases between them. This CDR3 reads CAWSVVGAVDGYTF. The CDR3 DNA is TGTGCCTGGAGTGTGGTGGGAGCGGTGGATGGCTACACCTTC.

This chain links TRBV28 with TRBJ2-2; D possibly corresponds to TRBD2 (5 bases). Germline values: CDR1 MDHEN, CDR2 SYDVKM. Deletions cut 3 bases from V and 0 bases from J, with 11 bases between. The length of the CDR3 is 16 residues. The CDR3 coding sequence is TGTGCCAGCAGTTTCCCTGACGGGACGAACACCGGGGAGCTGTTTTTT. Its translation is CASSFPDGTNTGELFF.

V is TRBV18 and J is TRBJ2-7; D is uncertain. With 4 bases removed from V and 4 bases from J, the gap between germline ends came to 11 bases. Germline CDR1 reads KGHSH; CDR2 reads LQKENI. This CDR3 comprises 13 residues. The CDR3 is CASSLLPRYEQYF. DNA of the CDR3: TGTGCCAGCTCACTTCTCCCCCGGTACGAGCAGTACTTC.

The V and J genes are TRBV3-1 (or the pseudogene TRBV3-2) and TRBJ2-5, with D tentatively TRBD1 (6 bases). In germline, CDR1 is LGHDT, CDR2 YNNKEL (reference sequence). The V gene lost 6 bases and the J gene lost 5 bases, with 19 bases spanning the gap. This CDR3 has 15 residues. As DNA, the CDR3 is TGTGCCAGCAGTCCGGGACAACAGCTTTCGGAGACCCAGTACTTC. Amino acids: CASSPGQQLSETQYF.

The chain uses TRBV6-5 and TRBJ2-7; D unclear. Germline assignment: CDR1 MNHEY and CDR2 SVGAGI. The ends were cut back, 0 bases at V and 7 bases at J, with 13 bases in the middle. The CDR3 extends over 14 amino acids. In DNA, the CDR3 is TGTGCCAGCAGTTACTCGTTCGGTTCCCCGGAGCAGTACTTC. Translation gives CASSYSFGSPEQYF.

The CDR3 protein is CASSLVGNEQFF. The DNA for the CDR3 is TGTGCCAGCAGCTTAGTCGGCAATGAGCAGTTCTTC. The chain is built from TRBV7-9 and TRBJ2-1; D call uncertain. With 1 base removed from V and 6 bases from J, the gap between germline ends came to 4 bases. Per germline, CDR1 SEHNR and CDR2 FQNEAQ (reference sequence). The CDR3 loop spans 12 amino acids.